A single sample gave rise to the 22 T cell receptor beta chains below, sequenced in a study of human versus mouse CDR3 diversity and MHC coevolution. Method: immunoSEQ multiplex PCR; TCRdb's copy keeps in-frame clones and lacks some. The data hold around 59,000 clones, with about 94% observed a single time. Sequencing was carried out using naive CD4+ T cells from blood. Subset meaning: CD45RO-negative CD62L-positive naive CD4 T cells. The source is a person aged 60 to 70 in good health.

Note on this clone: The sample holds other DNA sequences that translate to the same CDR3. The chain links TRBV5-1 to TRBJ2-3, with D uncertain. Trimming left V 4 bases short and J 5 bases short, with 17 bases between. CDR3 length: 15 amino acids. Germline V gene data show CDR1 as SGHRS and CDR2 as YFSETQ. The DNA of the CDR3 is TGCGCCAGCAGCCACCCTGCAGGCCAAAGAGATACGCAGTATTTT. It codes for CASSHPAGQRDTQYF.

V usage is TRBV6-4 and J usage is TRBJ1-1; D uncertain. Germline CDR1 reads MRHNA; CDR2 reads SNTAGT. V was clipped by 2 bases and J by 1 base, with 5 bases between them. The CDR3 loop spans 13 amino acids. CDR3 bases: TGTGCCAGCAGTGACCGACAGAACACTGAAGCTTTCTTT. Protein sequence: CASSDRQNTEAFF.

The genes are TRBV5-1 and TRBJ1-1; the match to TRBD1 covers 7 bases. The CDR3 runs to 15 residues. The V gene's germline CDR1 is SGHRS and CDR2 YFSETQ. The V and J ends lost 3 bases and 4 bases, in that order; junction bases with no gene match: 9. Here the CDR3 reads CASSSDRPWGTEAFF. The CDR3 DNA sequence: TGCGCCAGCAGCTCGGACAGGCCCTGGGGCACTGAAGCTTTCTTT.

The chain has TRBV7-2 and TRBJ2-1; D remains ambiguous. Germline-derived CDR1 and CDR2 are SGHTA and FQGNSA. There are 11 residues in the CDR3. V was cut by 5 bases and J by 13 bases, with 12 bases left in between. The CDR3 protein is CASSLGPLQFF. The CDR3 DNA follows: TGTGCCAGCAGCCTCGGTCCCCTCCAGTTCTTC.

This clone was counted once. The chain recombines TRBV29-1 with TRBJ2-3, with 7 bases that match TRBD1. The V and J ends lost 4 bases and 1 base, in that order; junction bases with no gene match: 5. The CDR3 runs 14 residues. In germline, CDR1 is SQVTM, CDR2 ANQGSEA. As DNA, the CDR3 is TGCAGCGTTGTTGGAGGACAGGGCACAGATACGCAGTATTTT. Encoded protein: CSVVGGQGTDTQYF.

This chain connects TRBV19 to TRBJ2-1, with D tentatively TRBD2 (5 bases). The CDR3 is 12 amino acids. V lost 7 bases to trimming and J lost 6 bases, with 10 bases between them. Germline CDR1 and CDR2: LNHDA and SQIVND (reference sequence). This CDR3 is CASKGVGNEQFF. Here the CDR3 DNA reads TGTGCCAGTAAGGGAGTGGGCAATGAGCAGTTCTTC.

V is TRBV29-1 and J is TRBJ1-3; D not resolved. Germline CDR1 reads SQVTM; CDR2 reads ANQGSEA. The ends were cut back, 3 bases at V and 4 bases at J, with 10 bases in the middle. This CDR3 region has 13 residues. CDR3 protein: CSVDRSEGNTIYF. The CDR3 nucleotides are TGCAGCGTTGACCGCAGCGAGGGAAACACCATATATTTT.

As DNA, the CDR3 is TGTGCCAGCAGCTCCCTTTGGAACACCGGGGAGCTGTTTTTT. This translates into CASSSLWNTGELFF. The chain carries TRBV7-2 and TRBJ2-2; D gene unclear. Trimming removed 4 bases from V and 1 base from J, with 7 bases in between. The germline CDR1 and CDR2 sequences are SGHTA and FQGNSA. The CDR3 sequence is 14 residues long.

The chain links TRBV11-2 to TRBJ1-5, with 9 bases identical to TRBD1. Germline loops: CDR1 SGHAT, CDR2 FQNNGV. This CDR3 is 16 amino acids long. The J segment lost 7 bases and the V segment lost 1 base, leaving 8 bases of the junction unmatched. The CDR3 loop is CASSLVGGQGKQPQHF. CDR3 nucleotide sequence: TGTGCCAGCAGCTTAGTTGGGGGACAGGGAAAACAGCCCCAGCATTTT.

The chain combines TRBV7-3 with TRBJ2-3, with a possible D match to TRBD1 (6 bases). The CDR3 extends over 16 amino acids. The germline CDR1 and CDR2 sequences are SGHTA and FQGTGA. Trimming cost V 0 bases and J 4 bases, with 14 bases left between them. CDR3 protein: CASSLTPGARADTQYF. CDR3 DNA: TGTGCCAGCAGCTTAACCCCAGGGGCCCGGGCAGATACGCAGTATTTT. Together with reference TRBV7-3 and TRBJ2-3, the CDR3 gives the full variable domain: GAGVSQTPSNKVTEKGKYVELRCDPISGHTALYWYRQSLGQGPEFLIYFQGTGAADDSGLPNDRFFAVRPEGSVSTLKIQRTERGDSAVYLCASSLTPGARADTQYFGPGTRLTVL.

This clone occurred once. V gene TRBV5-4 combines with J gene TRBJ1-1, with D tentatively TRBD1 (5 bases). The V and J ends lost 4 bases and 4 bases respectively, with 14 bases between them. The CDR3 spans 14 residues. The germline gives CDR1 SGHNT, CDR2 YYREEE (reference sequence). CDR3 region: CASSLGGGSTEAFF. The CDR3 DNA is TGTGCCAGCAGCCTTGGGGGGGGGAGCACTGAAGCTTTCTTT.

The rearrangement links TRBV27 to TRBJ2-5; a possible D gene is TRBD1 (5 bases). This CDR3 has 14 residues. Germline CDR1 reads MNHEY; CDR2 reads SMNVEV (reference sequence). V was pared by 3 bases and J by 4 bases, with 12 bases between. The CDR3 region has the DNA TGTGCCAGCAGTTTCACCAATACAGGAGAGACCCAGTACTTC. The encoded protein is CASSFTNTGETQYF.

The V and J genes are TRBV28 and TRBJ2-3, with a weak D call TRBD2 (5 bases). Trimming shortened V by 5 bases and J by 2 bases, and 11 bases separated the two germline ends. This CDR3 is built from 14 residues. Germline V gives CDR1 MDHEN, CDR2 SYDVKM. In DNA form, the CDR3 reads TGTGCCAGCAGTGGCAGCGGTAACACAGATACGCAGTATTTT. Its translation is CASSGSGNTDTQYF.

The rearrangement links TRBV5-4 to TRBJ2-7; D perhaps matches TRBD2 (6 bases). The V gene lost 4 bases and the J gene lost 2 bases, with 13 bases spanning the gap. This CDR3 region has 14 residues. CDR1 and CDR2 (germline): SGHNT, YYREEE (reference sequence). The CDR3 DNA reads as TGTGCCAGCAGCCCGGGGGTCCCCCCCTACGAGCAGTACTTC. Its protein is CASSPGVPPYEQYF.

This chain connects TRBV18 to TRBJ2-1; D gene unclear. The CDR3 is 14 residues long. The V gene lost 3 bases and the J gene lost 8 bases, with 14 bases spanning the gap. Germline CDR1 KGHSH, CDR2 LQKENI. Here the CDR3 DNA reads TGTGCCAGCTCACCCCGGGTCGAGTTCGATGAGCAGTTCTTC. Its protein is CASSPRVEFDEQFF.

The rearrangement uses TRBV6-5 and TRBJ1-6; 8 nucleotides agree with TRBD1. CDR1 is MNHEY and CDR2 is SVGAGI in the germline V gene. The CDR3 consists of 15 residues. The trim removed 10 bases at V and 10 bases at J, leaving 15 bases unmatched. The CDR3 sequence is CATQGAKIVGSPLHF. The CDR3 DNA sequence: TGTGCCACCCAGGGGGCGAAGATCGTGGGGTCACCCCTCCACTTT.

In this sample, this clone turned up once. The chain carries TRBV29-1 and TRBJ2-4, with unresolved D. Trimming removed 0 bases at V and 5 bases at J, with 11 bases between. The CDR3 length is 14 residues. Germline CDR1 is SQVTM and CDR2 is ANQGSEA. The CDR3 protein is CSVEDLAVENIQYF. In DNA, the CDR3 is TGCAGCGTTGAAGATCTGGCGGTAGAAAACATTCAGTACTTC.

CDR3 amino acids: CTSSQEGVDRTYEQYF. In DNA, the CDR3 is TGCACCAGCAGCCAAGAGGGGGTAGACAGGACCTACGAGCAGTACTTC. The chain is built from TRBV1 and TRBJ2-7; the table's D call, TRBD1, was not checked against the DNA. TRBV1 is a listed pseudogene. The CDR3 length is 16 residues.

The chain recombines TRBV28 with TRBJ2-5; 15 positions match TRBD2. With the DNA end fitting TRBJ2-7 better, the J assignment may be wrong. The CDR3 has 16 residues. In germline, CDR1 is MDHEN, CDR2 SYDVKM. This chain's CDR3 is CASSGTSGGSSYEQYF. The CDR3 DNA follows: TGTGCCAGCAGTGGGACTAGCGGGGGGAGCTCCTACGAGCAGTACTTC.

The rearrangement links TRBV30 to TRBJ2-2, with D possibly matching TRBD1 (5 bases). The CDR3 spans 13 residues. Germline V lookup: CDR1 GTSNPN, CDR2 SVGIG (reference sequence). Trimming took off 2 bases at V and 3 bases at J, with 7 bases between the two ends. CDR3 bases: TGTGCCTGGAGTCTAGGGGACACCGGGGAGCTGTTTTTT. It is translated as CAWSLGDTGELFF.

There are a few counts of this clone. The CDR3 DNA sequence: TGTGCCAGCAGCGTAGCTACTAGCGGCTCTGGGGCCAACGTCCTGACTTTC. It encodes CASSVATSGSGANVLTF. The V and J genes are TRBV9 and TRBJ2-6, with 8 bases lining up with TRBD2. Germline V gene lookup returns CDR1 SGDLS and CDR2 YYNGEE. The J segment lost 0 bases and the V segment lost 0 bases, leaving 2 bases of the junction unmatched. The CDR3 is 17 amino acids.

The V and J genes are TRBV18 and TRBJ1-2; 8 bases are a match to TRBD1. This CDR3 comprises 15 residues. Germline trimming cut 3 bases from V and 5 bases from J; bases unmatched to any gene: 8. Looked up from germline, CDR1 is KGHSH and CDR2 is LQKENI. CDR3 region: CASSPTTGQGYGYTF. CDR3 DNA: TGTGCCAGCTCACCGACGACCGGACAGGGTTATGGCTACACCTTC.